What follows are 7 T cell receptor beta chains derived from one specimen sequenced in a study of identical twins. MiXCR, run by TCRdb on the 5' RACE reads, gives a single entry per CDR3 protein. This table has under 900,000 distinct CDR3 sequences, approximately 13% appearing once. Separately, the same data were catalogued under a study of yellow fever vaccine responses in identical twins.

The sample taken for sequencing was PBMCs. These receptors all stem from a woman between 18 and 30 years old in good health.

This clonotype came up a few times. The chain recombines TRBV14 with TRBJ2-1; no definite D call. Germline assignment: CDR1 SGHDN and CDR2 FVKESK. The CDR3 has 15 amino acids. V lost 0 bases and J lost 9, with 15 bases in between. CDR3 region: CASSQEYFGKPEQFF. DNA of the CDR3: TGTGCCAGCAGCCAAGAGTACTTCGGAAAACCTGAGCAGTTCTTC.

This clonotype showed up just a few times. The chain joins TRBV28 to TRBJ2-7, with D possibly being TRBD2 (7 bases). CDR1 is MDHEN, CDR2 SYDVKM, per germline. CDR3 size: 14 residues. V lost 5 bases and J lost 3, with 14 bases in between. CDR3 residues: CASSGEGVHYEQYF. The CDR3 DNA sequence: TGTGCCAGCAGTGGGGAGGGGGTACACTACGAGCAGTACTTC.

As regards this clonotype: Germline is not matched at one junction end, which may reflect a read error. The chain couples TRBV14 to TRBJ2-7; TRBD2 agrees at 7 bases. The CDR3 runs 12 residues. Germline V gene sequence: CDR1 SGHDN, CDR2 FVKESK. Here the CDR3 reads CAISPQRGEQYF. The CDR3 region has the DNA TGTGCCATCAGCCCTCAGCGGGGCGAGCAGTACTTC.

The genes are TRBV7-2 and TRBJ2-3; a possible D gene is TRBD2 (6 bases). The CDR3 runs 14 residues. Per the germline V gene, CDR1 is SGHTA and CDR2 is FQGNSA. The germline V and J ends were trimmed by 2 bases and 6 bases, with 12 bases remaining between them. CDR3 protein: CASSLSLASDTQYF. The CDR3 bases are TGTGCCAGCAGCTTAAGTCTAGCGAGCGATACGCAGTATTTT.

The CDR3: CASTIDKNTEAFF. The DNA for the CDR3 is TGTGCCAGCACCATAGACAAGAACACTGAAGCTTTCTTT. V usage is TRBV2 and J usage is TRBJ1-1, with no clear D. The CDR3 has 13 amino acids. Per the germline V gene, CDR1 is SNHLY and CDR2 is FYNNEI. Trimming took off 7 bases at V and 1 base at J, with 10 bases between the two ends.

This clonotype was recorded a few times. This chain connects TRBV27 to TRBJ2-4, with D unclear. This CDR3 region has 15 residues. Trimming left V 3 bases short and J 7 bases short, with 16 bases between. The V gene's germline CDR1 is MNHEY and CDR2 SMNVEV (reference sequence). This CDR3 is CASSLGGQPRNIQYF. The CDR3 DNA is TGTGCCAGCAGTTTGGGTGGGCAGCCAAGGAACATTCAGTACTTC.

V and J are TRBV4-1 and TRBJ1-2; 11 bases line up with TRBD1. CDR1 is MGHRA and CDR2 is YSYEKL in the germline V gene. Unmatched junction bases numbered 8, after V lost 4 bases and J lost 7 bases. The length of the CDR3 is 15 residues. CDR3 protein: CASSPTGTGGGGYTF. In DNA form, the CDR3 reads TGCGCCAGCAGCCCCACGGGGACAGGGGGGGGTGGCTACACCTTC.